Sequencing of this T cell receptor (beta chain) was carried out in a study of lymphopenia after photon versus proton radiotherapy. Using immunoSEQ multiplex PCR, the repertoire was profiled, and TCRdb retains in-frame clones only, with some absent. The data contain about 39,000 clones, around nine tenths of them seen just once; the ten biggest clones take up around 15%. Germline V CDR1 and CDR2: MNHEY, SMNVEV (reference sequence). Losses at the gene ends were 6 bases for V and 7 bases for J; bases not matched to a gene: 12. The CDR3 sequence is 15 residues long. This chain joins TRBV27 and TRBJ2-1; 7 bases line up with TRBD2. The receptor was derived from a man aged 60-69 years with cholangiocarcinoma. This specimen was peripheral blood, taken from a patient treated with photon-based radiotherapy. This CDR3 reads CASRRLADFQNEQFF. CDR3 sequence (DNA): TGTGCCAGCAGAAGACTAGCTGACTTTCAGAATGAGCAGTTCTTC.